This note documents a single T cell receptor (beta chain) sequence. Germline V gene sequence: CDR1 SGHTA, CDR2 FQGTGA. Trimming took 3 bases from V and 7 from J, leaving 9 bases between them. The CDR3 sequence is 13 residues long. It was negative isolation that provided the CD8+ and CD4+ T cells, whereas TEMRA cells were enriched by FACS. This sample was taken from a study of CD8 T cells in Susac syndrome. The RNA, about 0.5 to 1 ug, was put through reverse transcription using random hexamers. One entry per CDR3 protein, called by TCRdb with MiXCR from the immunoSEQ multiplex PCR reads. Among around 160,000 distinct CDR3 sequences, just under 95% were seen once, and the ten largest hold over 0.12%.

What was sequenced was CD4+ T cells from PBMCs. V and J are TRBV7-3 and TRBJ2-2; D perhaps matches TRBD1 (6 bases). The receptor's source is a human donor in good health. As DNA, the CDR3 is TGTGCCAGCAGCTTGACAGGTAGCGGGGAGCTGTTTTTT. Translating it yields CASSLTGSGELFF.